Presented here are 32 T cell receptor beta chains from one specimen sequenced in a study of shared clonotypes between healthy human individuals. Some clones are missing from TCRdb's copy, which holds only in-frame ones; the method was immunoSEQ multiplex PCR. The table records 2 million to 2.5 million clones, under 95% of them present only once. Sequencing was done on a sample of naive CD4+ T cells from PBMCs. This sample's subset: CD45RA+ positively selected. The receptors here all came from a man aged 18 to 29 in good health. Some clones in this sample may be carry-over from other donors' samples.

This chain links TRBV28 with TRBJ1-3; unclear D gene. Trimming took off 4 bases at V and 3 bases at J, with 4 bases between the two ends. Per the germline V gene, CDR1 is MDHEN and CDR2 is SYDVKM. The CDR3 contains 12 residues. The CDR3 sequence: CASSSNGNTIYF. CDR3 in DNA: TGTGCCAGCAGTTCTAATGGAAACACCATATATTTT.

This clone is a singleton in its sample. This rearrangement joins TRBV7-3 to TRBJ2-1, with 8 bases fitting TRBD2. The germline V gene has CDR1 SGHTA and CDR2 FQGTGA. The CDR3 totals 15 residues. The trim removed 5 bases at V and 3 bases at J, leaving 6 bases unmatched. The CDR3 DNA reads as TGTGCCAGCAGCCCCCTTAGCGGGATCTACAATGAGCAGTTCTTC. This sequence encodes CASSPLSGIYNEQFF. Filled out from reference TRBV7-3 and TRBJ2-1, the complete variable domain reads GAGVSQTPSNKVTEKGKYVELRCDPISGHTALYWYRQSLGQGPEFLIYFQGTGAADDSGLPNDRFFAVRPEGSVSTLKIQRTERGDSAVYLCASSPLSGIYNEQFFGPGTRLTVL.

This chain joins TRBV19 and TRBJ2-3; 8 positions agree with TRBD1. The CDR3 loop spans 15 amino acids. CDR1 is LNHDA, CDR2 SQIVND, per germline (reference sequence). Unmatched junction bases numbered 7, after V lost 8 bases and J lost 0 bases. CDR3 nucleotides: TGTGCCAGTGAAATTACAGGGGGGAGCACAGATACGCAGTATTTT. Protein sequence: CASEITGGSTDTQYF.

About this clone itself: This CDR3 is also generated by other DNA sequences in the sample. The V call is TRBV7-2, the J call TRBJ2-2; the D is unclear. There are 15 residues in the CDR3. Deletions cut 0 bases from V and 2 bases from J, with 7 bases between. Per the germline V gene, CDR1 is SGHTA and CDR2 is FQGNSA. The CDR3: CASSLAWGNTGELFF. CDR3 DNA: TGTGCCAGCAGCTTAGCATGGGGAAACACCGGGGAGCTGTTTTTT.

Comments on this clone: The same CDR3 is also encoded by other DNA sequences in this sample. The chain is built from TRBV10-3 and TRBJ2-7; TRBD1 matches 7 bases. The CDR3 runs 13 residues. With V trimmed by 10 bases and J by 5 bases, 11 bases remained unmatched. The germline V gene encodes CDR1 ENHRY and CDR2 SYGVKD. The CDR3: CASGKTGVHEQYF. DNA of the CDR3: TGTGCCAGCGGCAAAACAGGGGTCCACGAGCAGTACTTC.

The chain carries TRBV2 and TRBJ2-2; TRBD1 agrees at 8 bases. Trimming removed 5 bases from V and 7 bases from J; junction bases left unmatched: 6. The CDR3 is 14 amino acids. Looked up from germline, CDR1 is SNHLY and CDR2 is FYNNEI. DNA for the CDR3: TGTGCCAGCAGTAGACAGGGGTCCGACGGGGAGCTGTTTTTT. The encoded protein is CASSRQGSDGELFF.

V is TRBV11-2 and J is TRBJ2-7; D remains unclear. CDR1 and CDR2 from the germline V gene are SGHAT and FQNNGV. The ends were cut back, 2 bases at V and 3 bases at J, with 14 bases in the middle. The CDR3 totals 15 residues. The CDR3 bases are TGTGCCAGCAGCTTACTTAGGGCCGTAGGCTACGAGCAGTACTTC. This translates into CASSLLRAVGYEQYF.

The gene calls are TRBV7-6 and TRBJ1-1; the D gene is possibly TRBD1 (5 bases). With 1 base removed from V and 0 bases from J, the gap between germline ends came to 9 bases. The CDR3 totals 15 residues. Germline V CDR1 and CDR2: SGHVS, FNYEAQ. The chain's CDR3 is CASSLGRGLNTEAFF. DNA of the CDR3: TGTGCCAGCAGCTTAGGCCGGGGGTTGAACACTGAAGCTTTCTTT. Looking up the rest from reference TRBV7-6 and TRBJ1-1 gives the full variable domain: GAGVSQSPRYKVTKRGQDVALRCDPISGHVSLYWYRQALGQGPEFLTYFNYEAQQDKSGLPNDRFSAERPEGSISTLTIQRTEQRDSAMYRCASSLGRGLNTEAFFGQGTRLTVV.

The chain couples TRBV19 to TRBJ1-5; TRBD1 is a possible D gene (6 bases). The CDR3 is made up of 16 amino acids. CDR1 is LNHDA, CDR2 SQIVND, per germline (reference sequence). V lost 0 bases and J lost 7, with 16 bases in between. CDR3: CASSIDRRGSGQPQHF. DNA of the CDR3: TGTGCCAGTAGTATAGATCGGAGGGGGTCGGGACAGCCCCAGCATTTT. The entire variable domain, with the rest obtained from reference TRBV19 and TRBJ1-5, is as follows: DGGITQSPKYLFRKEGQNVTLSCEQNLNHDAMYWYRQDPGQGLRLIYYSQIVNDFQKGDIAEGYSVSREKKESFPLTVTSAQKNPTAFYLCASSIDRRGSGQPQHFGDGTRLSIL.

Details on this clone: Other DNA sequences in this sample translate to the same CDR3. V usage is TRBV28 and J usage is TRBJ2-7, with D possibly TRBD2 on 6 matching bases. Per the germline V gene, CDR1 is MDHEN and CDR2 is SYDVKM. The CDR3 is 11 residues long. Trimming took off 8 bases at V and 2 bases at J, with 7 bases between the two ends. The CDR3 sequence: CASRTTYEQYF. CDR3 in DNA: TGTGCCAGCCGGACTACCTACGAGCAGTACTTC.

This clone was observed a handful of times. The rearrangement uses TRBV9 and TRBJ1-1, with D possibly matching TRBD1 (5 bases). CDR1 SGDLS and CDR2 YYNGEE come from the germline V gene. This CDR3 comprises 14 residues. V lost 4 bases to trimming and J lost 1 base, with 11 bases between them. The CDR3 protein is CASSTGTGNTEAFF. In nucleotides, the CDR3 is TGTGCCAGCAGCACCGGGACCGGGAACACTGAAGCTTTCTTT.

This CDR3 reads CASAPRDVIGDTQYF. The DNA of the CDR3 is TGTGCTAGCGCCCCAAGGGATGTTATTGGAGATACGCAGTATTTT. This chain joins TRBV12-5 and TRBJ2-3; D gene uncertain. CDR3 size: 15 residues. The germline V and J ends were trimmed by 9 bases and 5 bases, with 21 bases remaining between them. The germline CDR1 and CDR2 sequences are LGHNT and FRNRAP.

This chain joins TRBV7-9 and TRBJ2-2; D is possibly TRBD2 (5 bases). CDR3 length: 15 residues. CDR1 and CDR2 from the germline V gene are SEHNR and FQNEAQ (reference sequence). V lost 7 bases and J lost 3, with 15 bases in between. The CDR3 protein is CASTARGGDTGELFF. The DNA for the CDR3 is TGTGCCAGCACCGCACGCGGAGGAGACACCGGGGAGCTGTTTTTT.

The gene calls are TRBV27 and TRBJ2-7; 16 bases match TRBD2. The CDR3 consists of 15 residues. V gave up 5 bases and J gave up 6 bases; unmatched junction bases: 4. Germline loops: CDR1 MNHEY, CDR2 SMNVEV (reference sequence). The CDR3 region has the DNA TGTGCCAGCAGTCCAGGGACTAGCGGGAGGGGCGAGCAGTACTTC. This encodes CASSPGTSGRGEQYF.

This clone was counted once. The chain employs TRBV9 and TRBJ1-3; possibly TRBD1 for D (5 bases). Germline lookup yields CDR1 SGDLS and CDR2 YYNGEE. The CDR3 sequence is 15 residues long. Trimming pared 4 bases from V and 0 bases from J, leaving 11 bases between. The CDR3 is CASSPDSLSGNTIYF. The DNA of the CDR3 is TGTGCCAGCAGCCCAGACAGTCTCTCTGGAAACACCATATATTTT.

The chain combines TRBV7-9 with TRBJ1-4, with D perhaps TRBD1 (5 bases). CDR3 length: 13 amino acids. From germline, CDR1 is SEHNR and CDR2 FQNEAQ (reference sequence). The ends were cut back, 5 bases at V and 10 bases at J, with 14 bases in the middle. CDR3 region: CASSPPGDRKLFF. The CDR3 region has the DNA TGTGCCAGCAGCCCCCCGGGGGATAGAAAACTGTTTTTT.

V gene TRBV7-9 combines with J gene TRBJ1-1; 7 bases are a match to TRBD1. Germline assignment: CDR1 SEHNR and CDR2 FQNEAQ (reference sequence). There are 14 residues in the CDR3. The V segment lost 5 bases and the J segment 5 bases; nucleotides outside the gene matches: 8. CDR3: CASSQTGEGTEAFF. CDR3 DNA sequence: TGTGCCAGCAGCCAAACAGGGGAAGGGACTGAAGCTTTCTTT.

CDR3 in DNA: TGTGCCAGTAGTATAGTATCGTCGGTAAACACTGAAGCTTTCTTT. Translating gives CASSIVSSVNTEAFF. The V call is TRBV19, the J call TRBJ1-1, with no clear D. The V end was cut by 1 base, the J end by 2 bases, with 11 bases between. CDR1 and CDR2 (germline): LNHDA, SQIVND (reference sequence). This CDR3 is 15 amino acids long.

The chain has TRBV5-1 and TRBJ2-5; TRBD1 agrees at 8 bases. Germline V lookup: CDR1 SGHRS, CDR2 YFSETQ. V shed 4 bases, J shed 1 base, and the junction held 6 bases outside the gene matches. The CDR3 is 15 amino acids. As DNA, the CDR3 is TGCGCCAGCAGCCGGGGGACAGGATCCCAAGAGACCCAGTACTTC. Encoded protein: CASSRGTGSQETQYF.

The V and J genes are TRBV5-6 and TRBJ2-3; D call uncertain. V lost 3 bases and J lost 0, with 14 bases in between. Germline loops: CDR1 SGHDT, CDR2 YYEEEE. The length of the CDR3 is 16 residues. The CDR3 DNA follows: TGTGCCAGCAGCTCTTCGCGCACTTCTAGCACAGATACGCAGTATTTT. Amino acids: CASSSSRTSSTDTQYF. Variable domain in full (rest from reference TRBV5-6 and TRBJ2-3): DAGVTQSPTHLIKTRGQQVTLRCSPKSGHDTVSWYQQALGQGPQFIFQYYEEEERQRGNFPDRFSGHQFPNYSSELNVNALLLGDSALYLCASSSSRTSSTDTQYFGPGTRLTVL.

CDR3 residues: CASSRQSAGNQPQHF. Here the CDR3 DNA reads TGTGCCAGCAGCCGTCAGAGCGCAGGCAATCAGCCCCAGCATTTT. The chain couples TRBV4-2 to TRBJ1-5; D remains ambiguous. The CDR3 is made up of 15 amino acids. Germline assignment: CDR1 LGHNA and CDR2 YNFKEQ. Trimming stripped 4 bases from V and 2 bases from J, with 12 bases between.

The genes are TRBV9 and TRBJ2-3; maybe TRBD2 (6 bases). The CDR3 has 16 residues. Germline V lookup: CDR1 SGDLS, CDR2 YYNGEE. Trimming removed 0 bases at V and 4 bases at J, with 15 bases between. CDR3 in amino acids: CASSVGNGRNADTQYF. The CDR3 nucleotides are TGTGCCAGCAGCGTAGGGAACGGGAGAAACGCAGATACGCAGTATTTT.

The gene calls are TRBV28 and TRBJ1-2, with a possible D match to TRBD1 (5 bases). From germline, CDR1 is MDHEN and CDR2 SYDVKM. The CDR3 length is 12 residues. The CDR3 protein is CAIWGETYGYTF. CDR3 nucleotide sequence: TGTGCGATTTGGGGGGAAACCTATGGCTACACCTTC.

In nucleotides, the CDR3 is TGTGCCAGCAGTTTAGCAGGGGTTGGCAATCAGCCCCAGCATTTT. Residues: CASSLAGVGNQPQHF. The rearrangement links TRBV28 to TRBJ1-5, with a weak D call TRBD1 (6 bases). The CDR3 has 15 amino acids. Trimming shortened V by 2 bases and J by 2 bases, and 10 bases separated the two germline ends. Germline lookup yields CDR1 MDHEN and CDR2 SYDVKM.

The chain couples TRBV19 to TRBJ2-3; TRBD2 matches at 8 bases. The germline V gene has CDR1 LNHDA and CDR2 SQIVND (reference sequence). Trimming took 5 bases from V and 4 from J; bases not matched to a gene: 5. The CDR3 sequence is 14 residues long. As DNA, the CDR3 is TGTGCCAGTAGTGCCGGGAGGGCGTCAGATACGCAGTATTTT. Translating it yields CASSAGRASDTQYF.

J is TRBJ1-1 and V is TRBV29-1, with TRBD1 as a possible D gene (6 bases). The CDR3 runs 12 residues. Germline assignment: CDR1 SQVTM and CDR2 ANQGSEA. V was trimmed by 7 bases and J by 2 bases, leaving 11 bases between them. CDR3: CSADRKNTEAFF. The CDR3 DNA is TGCAGCGCGGACAGAAAAAACACTGAAGCTTTCTTT.

J is TRBJ1-3 and V is TRBV6-1, with D possibly being TRBD1 (5 bases). Germline V gene lookup returns CDR1 MNHNS and CDR2 SASEGT. The V and J ends lost 2 bases and 9 bases respectively, with 17 bases between them. The CDR3 is 15 residues long. CDR3 nucleotide sequence: TGTGCCAGCAGTGAATCCGGCACTTTGAGGGGCACCATATATTTT. Protein: CASSESGTLRGTIYF.

This clone occurred once. The chain has TRBV25-1 and TRBJ2-4; TRBD1 agrees at 8 bases. J lost 10 bases, V lost 3 bases, and 8 bases had no gene match. CDR3 length equals 14 residues. Germline V gives CDR1 MGHDK, CDR2 SYGVNS. The CDR3 is CASSESGRGQIQYF. For the CDR3, the DNA is TGTGCCAGCAGTGAGTCAGGCAGGGGGCAGATTCAGTACTTC.

The chain uses TRBV5-6 and TRBJ2-3, with D unresolved. The V end lost 3 bases, the J end lost 1 base, and 3 bases lay between the germline ends. CDR1 is SGHDT and CDR2 is YYEEEE in the germline V gene. The CDR3 sequence is 12 residues long. CDR3 sequence: CASSWGTDTQYF. For the CDR3, the DNA is TGTGCCAGCAGCTGGGGCACAGATACGCAGTATTTT.

This CDR3 is CASRVGQGLAGANVLTF. CDR3 bases: TGTGCCAGCAGGGTGGGGCAGGGTTTAGCTGGGGCCAACGTCCTGACTTTC. V gene TRBV7-2 combines with J gene TRBJ2-6, with a weak D call TRBD1 (5 bases). Germline V gene lookup returns CDR1 SGHTA and CDR2 FQGNSA. V was pared by 6 bases and J by 2 bases, with 17 bases between. The CDR3 totals 17 residues.

The chain carries TRBV12-5 and TRBJ2-1; the D is unclear. Trimming stripped 8 bases from V and 2 bases from J, with 4 bases between. Germline values: CDR1 LGHNT, CDR2 FRNRAP. The CDR3 loop spans 11 amino acids. The CDR3 DNA reads as TGTGCTAGTCGGACCTACAATGAGCAGTTCTTC. Translation gives CASRTYNEQFF.

The J gene is TRBJ2-1, the V gene TRBV11-3, with D possibly being TRBD2 (6 bases). V was pared by 1 base and J by 0 bases, with 10 bases between. Germline V lookup: CDR1 SGHNT, CDR2 YENEEA. This CDR3 comprises 16 residues. In DNA form, the CDR3 reads TGTGCCAGCAGCTTAGGCGGGGTAAGCTCCTACAATGAGCAGTTCTTC. Residues: CASSLGGVSSYNEQFF.